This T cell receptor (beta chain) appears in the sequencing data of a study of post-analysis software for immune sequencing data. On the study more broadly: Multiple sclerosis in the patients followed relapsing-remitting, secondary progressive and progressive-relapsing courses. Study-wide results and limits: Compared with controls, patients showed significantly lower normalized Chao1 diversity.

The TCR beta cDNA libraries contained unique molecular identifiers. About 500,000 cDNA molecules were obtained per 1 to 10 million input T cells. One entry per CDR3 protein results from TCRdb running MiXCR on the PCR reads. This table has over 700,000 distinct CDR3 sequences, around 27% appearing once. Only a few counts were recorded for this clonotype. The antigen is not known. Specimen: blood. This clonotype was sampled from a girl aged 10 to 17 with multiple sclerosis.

CDR3 DNA sequence: TGCAGCGTTCGTGTAGGGTTATCTTATGGCTACACCTTC. Protein: CSVRVGLSYGYTF. The chain recombines TRBV29-1 with TRBJ1-2; D gene uncertain. CDR3 length: 13 amino acids. V gave up 5 bases and J gave up 5 bases, with 15 bases separating them. The germline CDR1 and CDR2 sequences are SQVTM and ANQGSEA.